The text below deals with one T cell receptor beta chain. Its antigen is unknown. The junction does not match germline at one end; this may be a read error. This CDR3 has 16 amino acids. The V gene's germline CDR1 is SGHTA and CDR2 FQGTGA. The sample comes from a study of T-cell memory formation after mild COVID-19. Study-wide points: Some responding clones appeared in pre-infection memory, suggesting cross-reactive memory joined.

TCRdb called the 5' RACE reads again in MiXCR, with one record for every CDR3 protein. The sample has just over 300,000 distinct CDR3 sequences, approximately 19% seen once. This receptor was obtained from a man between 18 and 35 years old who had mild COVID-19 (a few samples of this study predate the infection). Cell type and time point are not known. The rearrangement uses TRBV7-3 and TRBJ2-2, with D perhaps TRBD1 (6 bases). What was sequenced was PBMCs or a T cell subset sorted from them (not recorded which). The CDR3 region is CDSSLKGTISTGELFF. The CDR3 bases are TGTGACAGCAGCTTAAAGGGGACAATCAGTACCGGGGAGCTGTTTTTT. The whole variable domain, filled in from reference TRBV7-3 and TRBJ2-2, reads GAGVSQTPSNKVTEKGKYVELRCDPISGHTALYWYRQSLGQGPEFLIYFQGTGAADDSGLPNDRFFAVRPEGSVSTLKIQRTERGDSAVYLCDSSLKGTISTGELFFGEGSRLTVL.